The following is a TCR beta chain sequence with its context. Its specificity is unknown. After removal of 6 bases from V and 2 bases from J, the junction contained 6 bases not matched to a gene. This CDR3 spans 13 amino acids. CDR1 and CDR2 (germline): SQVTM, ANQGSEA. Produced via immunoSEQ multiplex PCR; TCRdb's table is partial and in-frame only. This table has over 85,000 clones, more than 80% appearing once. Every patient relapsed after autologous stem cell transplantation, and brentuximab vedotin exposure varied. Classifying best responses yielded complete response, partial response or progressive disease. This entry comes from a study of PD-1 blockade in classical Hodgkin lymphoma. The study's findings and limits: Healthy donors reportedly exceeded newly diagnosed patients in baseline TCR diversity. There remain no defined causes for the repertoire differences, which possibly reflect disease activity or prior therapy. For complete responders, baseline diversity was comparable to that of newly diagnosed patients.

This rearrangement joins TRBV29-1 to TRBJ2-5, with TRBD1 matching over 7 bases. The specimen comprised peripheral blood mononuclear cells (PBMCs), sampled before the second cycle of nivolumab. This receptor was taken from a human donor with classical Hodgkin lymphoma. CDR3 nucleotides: TGCAGCGTAAGGGACAGCGATCAAGAGACCCAGTACTTC. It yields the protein CSVRDSDQETQYF.